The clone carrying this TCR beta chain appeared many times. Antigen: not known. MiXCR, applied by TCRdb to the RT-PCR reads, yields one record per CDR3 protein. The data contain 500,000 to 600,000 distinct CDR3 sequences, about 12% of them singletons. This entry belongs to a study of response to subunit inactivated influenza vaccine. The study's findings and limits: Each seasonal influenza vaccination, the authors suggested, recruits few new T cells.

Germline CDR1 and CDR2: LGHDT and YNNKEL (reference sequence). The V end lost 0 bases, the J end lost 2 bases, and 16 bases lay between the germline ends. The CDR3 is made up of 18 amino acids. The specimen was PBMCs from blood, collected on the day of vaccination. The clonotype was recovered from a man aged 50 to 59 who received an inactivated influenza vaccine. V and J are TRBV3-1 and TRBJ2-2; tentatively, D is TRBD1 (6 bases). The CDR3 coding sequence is TGTGCCAGCAGCCAAGATCGATCCAGGGGTCCTAACACCGGGGAGCTGTTTTTT. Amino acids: CASSQDRSRGPNTGELFF.